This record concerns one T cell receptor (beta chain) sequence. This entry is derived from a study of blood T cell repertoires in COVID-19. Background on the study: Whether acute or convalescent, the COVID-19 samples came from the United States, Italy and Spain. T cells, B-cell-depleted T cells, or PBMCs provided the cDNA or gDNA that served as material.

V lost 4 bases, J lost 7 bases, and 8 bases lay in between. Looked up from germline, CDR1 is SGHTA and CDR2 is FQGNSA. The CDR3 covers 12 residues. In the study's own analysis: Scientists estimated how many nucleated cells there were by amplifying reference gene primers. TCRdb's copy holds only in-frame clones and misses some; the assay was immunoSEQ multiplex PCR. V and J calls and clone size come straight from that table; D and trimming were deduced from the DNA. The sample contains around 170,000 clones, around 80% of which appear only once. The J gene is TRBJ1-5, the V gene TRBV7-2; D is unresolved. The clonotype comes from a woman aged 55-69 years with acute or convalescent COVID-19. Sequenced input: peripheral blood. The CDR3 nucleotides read TGTGCCAGCAGCTACCACACCCAGCCCCAGCATTTT. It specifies CASSYHTQPQHF.